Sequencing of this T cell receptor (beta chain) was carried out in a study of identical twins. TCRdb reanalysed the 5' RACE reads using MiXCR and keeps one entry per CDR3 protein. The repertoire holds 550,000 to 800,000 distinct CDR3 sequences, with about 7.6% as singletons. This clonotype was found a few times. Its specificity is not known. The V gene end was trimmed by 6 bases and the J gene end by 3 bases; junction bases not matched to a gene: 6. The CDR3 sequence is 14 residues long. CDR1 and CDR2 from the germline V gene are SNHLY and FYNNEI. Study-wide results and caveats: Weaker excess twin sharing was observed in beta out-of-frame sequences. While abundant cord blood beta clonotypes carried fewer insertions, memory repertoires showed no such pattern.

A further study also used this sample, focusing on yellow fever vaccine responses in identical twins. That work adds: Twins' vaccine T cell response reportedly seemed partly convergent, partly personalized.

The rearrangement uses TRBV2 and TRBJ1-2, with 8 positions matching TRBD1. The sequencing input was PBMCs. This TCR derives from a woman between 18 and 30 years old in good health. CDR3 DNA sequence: TGTGCCAGCAGACGACAGGGGATTGACTATGGCTACACCTTC. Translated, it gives CASRRQGIDYGYTF.